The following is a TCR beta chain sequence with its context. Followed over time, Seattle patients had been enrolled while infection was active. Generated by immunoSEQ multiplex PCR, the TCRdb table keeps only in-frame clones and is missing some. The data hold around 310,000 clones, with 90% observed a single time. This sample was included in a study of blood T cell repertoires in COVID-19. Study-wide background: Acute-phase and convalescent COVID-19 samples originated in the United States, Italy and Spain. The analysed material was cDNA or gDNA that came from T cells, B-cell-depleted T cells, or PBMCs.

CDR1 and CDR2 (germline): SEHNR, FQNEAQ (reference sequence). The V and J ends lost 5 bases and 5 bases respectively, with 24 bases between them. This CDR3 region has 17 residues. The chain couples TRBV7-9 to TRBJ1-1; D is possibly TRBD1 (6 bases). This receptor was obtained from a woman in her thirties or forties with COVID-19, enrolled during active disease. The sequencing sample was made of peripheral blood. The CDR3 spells CASSPHGGTGARTEAFF. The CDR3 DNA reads TGTGCCAGCAGCCCACACGGGGGGACGGGGGCAAGGACTGAAGCTTTCTTT.